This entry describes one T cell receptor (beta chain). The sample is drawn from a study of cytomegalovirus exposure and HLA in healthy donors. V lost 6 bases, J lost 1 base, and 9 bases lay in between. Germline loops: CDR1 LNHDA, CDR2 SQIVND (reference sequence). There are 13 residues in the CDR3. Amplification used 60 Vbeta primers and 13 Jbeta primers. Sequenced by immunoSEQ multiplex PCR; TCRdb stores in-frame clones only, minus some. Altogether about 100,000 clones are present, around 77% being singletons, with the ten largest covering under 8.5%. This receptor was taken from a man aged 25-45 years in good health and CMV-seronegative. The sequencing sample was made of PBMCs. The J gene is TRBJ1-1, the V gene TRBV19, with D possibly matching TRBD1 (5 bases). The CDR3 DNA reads TGTGCCAGTAGCTCGACAGAGAACACTGAAGCTTTCTTT. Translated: CASSSTENTEAFF.